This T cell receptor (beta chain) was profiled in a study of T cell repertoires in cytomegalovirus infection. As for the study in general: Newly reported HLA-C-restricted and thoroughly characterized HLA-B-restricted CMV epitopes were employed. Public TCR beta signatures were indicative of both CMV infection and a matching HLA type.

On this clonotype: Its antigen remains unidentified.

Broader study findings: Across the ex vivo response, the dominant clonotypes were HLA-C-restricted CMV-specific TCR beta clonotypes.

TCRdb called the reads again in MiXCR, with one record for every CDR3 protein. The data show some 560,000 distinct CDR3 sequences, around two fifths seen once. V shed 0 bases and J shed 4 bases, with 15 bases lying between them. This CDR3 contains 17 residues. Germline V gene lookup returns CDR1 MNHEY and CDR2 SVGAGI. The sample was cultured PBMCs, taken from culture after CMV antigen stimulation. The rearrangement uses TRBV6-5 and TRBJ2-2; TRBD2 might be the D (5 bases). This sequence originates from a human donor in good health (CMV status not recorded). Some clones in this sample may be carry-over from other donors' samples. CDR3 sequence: CASSYSIEVRATGELFF. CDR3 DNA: TGTGCCAGCAGTTACTCGATCGAGGTGCGGGCCACCGGGGAGCTGTTTTTT.